This T cell receptor beta chain was captured in a study of cytomegalovirus exposure and HLA in healthy donors. Study context: Unique TCRs numbering approximately 80 million, obtained from HLA-typed donors, made up an early data release.

This PCR relied on a set of 60 Vbeta primers and 13 Jbeta primers. Sequencing was performed with immunoSEQ multiplex PCR; in TCRdb, only in-frame clones are kept and a portion is missing. The data show 150,000 or so clones, roughly 72% seen once. Per the germline V gene, CDR1 is GTSNPN and CDR2 is SVGIG (reference sequence). The CDR3 has 13 amino acids. Trimming cost V 0 bases and J 8 bases, with 10 bases left between them. The source of this sequence is a woman aged 35 to 49 in good health and CMV-seronegative. Sequenced: PBMCs. This chain links TRBV30 with TRBJ1-4, with D tentatively TRBD1 (5 bases). CDR3 protein: CAWSVRGGEKLFF. CDR3 coding DNA: TGTGCCTGGAGTGTACGGGGGGGGGAAAAACTGTTTTTT. Drawing the rest from reference TRBV30 and TRBJ1-4, the complete variable domain is SQTIHQWPATLVQPVGSPLSLECTVEGTSNPNLYWYRQAAGRGLQLLFYSVGIGQISSEVPQNLSASRPQDRQFILSSKKLLLSDSGFYLCAWSVRGGEKLFFGSGTQLSVL.